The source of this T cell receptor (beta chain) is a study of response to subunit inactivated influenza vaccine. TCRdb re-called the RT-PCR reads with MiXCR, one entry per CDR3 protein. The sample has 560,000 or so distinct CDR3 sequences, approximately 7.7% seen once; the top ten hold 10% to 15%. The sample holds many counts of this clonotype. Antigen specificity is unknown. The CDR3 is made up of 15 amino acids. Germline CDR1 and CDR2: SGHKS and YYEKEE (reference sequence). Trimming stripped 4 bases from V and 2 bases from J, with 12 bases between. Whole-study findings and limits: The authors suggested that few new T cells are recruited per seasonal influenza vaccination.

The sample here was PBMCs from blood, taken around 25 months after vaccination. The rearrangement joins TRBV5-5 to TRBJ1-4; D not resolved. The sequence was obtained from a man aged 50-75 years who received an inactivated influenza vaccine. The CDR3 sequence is CASSPVLGTNEKLFF. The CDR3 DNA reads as TGTGCCAGCAGCCCGGTTCTGGGGACTAATGAAAAACTGTTTTTT.